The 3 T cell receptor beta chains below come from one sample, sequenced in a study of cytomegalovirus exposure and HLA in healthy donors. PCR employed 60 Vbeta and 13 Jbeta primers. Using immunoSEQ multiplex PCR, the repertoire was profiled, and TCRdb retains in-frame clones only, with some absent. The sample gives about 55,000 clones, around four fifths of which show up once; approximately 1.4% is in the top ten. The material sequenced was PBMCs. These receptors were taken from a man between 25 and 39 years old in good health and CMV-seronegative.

The CDR3, as DNA: TGTGCCAGCTCCCGAAGGGAGGGAGAGACCCAGTACTTC. Translating it yields CASSRREGETQYF. The chain combines TRBV6-5 with TRBJ2-5; TRBD2 matches 7 bases. This CDR3 region has 13 residues. V was clipped by 8 bases and J by 4 bases; unmatched bases: 7. Germline-derived CDR1 and CDR2 are MNHEY and SVGAGI.

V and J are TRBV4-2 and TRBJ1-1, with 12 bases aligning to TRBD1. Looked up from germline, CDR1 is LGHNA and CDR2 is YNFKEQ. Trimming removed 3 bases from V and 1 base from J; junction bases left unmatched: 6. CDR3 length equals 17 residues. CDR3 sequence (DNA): TGTGCCAGCAGCCATGGTGGGACAGGGGGCCGGAACACTGAAGCTTTCTTT. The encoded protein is CASSHGGTGGRNTEAFF.

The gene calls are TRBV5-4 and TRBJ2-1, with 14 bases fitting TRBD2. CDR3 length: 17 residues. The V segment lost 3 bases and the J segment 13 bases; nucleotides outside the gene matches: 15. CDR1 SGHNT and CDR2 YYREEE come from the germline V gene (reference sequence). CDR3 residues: CASSSIPGLAGEEGQFF. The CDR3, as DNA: TGTGCCAGCAGCTCTATACCGGGACTAGCGGGAGAGGAGGGTCAGTTCTTC. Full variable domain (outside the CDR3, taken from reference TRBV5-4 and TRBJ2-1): ETGVTQSPTHLIKTRGQQVTLRCSSQSGHNTVSWYQQALGQGPQFIFQYYREEENGRGNFPPRFSGLQFPNYSSELNVNALELDDSALYLCASSSIPGLAGEEGQFFGPGTRLTVL.